The text below deals with one T cell receptor beta chain. This sample was taken from a study of shared clonotypes between healthy human individuals. The method was immunoSEQ multiplex PCR; TCRdb's version includes in-frame clones alone and lacks a portion of them. This sample carries some 740,000 clones, over 90% of them seen once, and the ten largest clones take approximately 25%. V gave up 1 base and J gave up 2 bases; unmatched junction bases: 8. Germline V gives CDR1 PRHDT, CDR2 FYEKMQ (reference sequence). There are 17 residues in the CDR3. The naive CD8 population came from CD45RO-negative cells selected for CCR7, without terminally differentiated effector memory CD45RA+ cells.

V usage is TRBV13 and J usage is TRBJ2-1; 7 bases map to TRBD1. This TCR came from a man between 25 and 39 years old in good health. The sequenced material came from naive CD8+ T cells sorted from blood. The CDR3 DNA follows: TGTGCCAGCAGCTTAGTCCTGCGACAGGGTCCCTACAATGAGCAGTTCTTC. Its protein product is CASSLVLRQGPYNEQFF.